A selection of T cell receptor beta chains follows, all from one sample in a study of T cells after yellow fever vaccination. A single record per CDR3 protein comes from TCRdb applying MiXCR to the 5' RACE reads. The profile shows about 96,000 distinct CDR3 sequences, over 8% of them singletons. Specimen: CD8+ T cells not binding an NS4B(214-222) dextramer, sorted from PBMCs, collected roughly 14 days after the first yellow fever vaccination. The receptor set was obtained from a man aged 18 to 30 who received the YFV17D yellow fever vaccine. The CDR3 runs from the conserved cysteine through the conserved F or W.

j_gene: TRBJ2-1
v_gene: TRBV3-1
CDR3aa: CASSQANEQFF

j_gene: TRBJ2-1
v_gene: TRBV10-3
CDR3aa: CALSKRTGQGISYNEQFF

j_gene: TRBJ2-1
v_gene: TRBV12-2
CDR3aa: CASRFLPNRAWNEQFF

j_gene: TRBJ2-3
v_gene: TRBV7-2
CDR3aa: CASSLASGGVTDTQYF

j_gene: TRBJ1-5
v_gene: TRBV6-2/TRBV6-3
CDR3aa: CASSYTGLSNQPQHF

j_gene: TRBJ1-2
v_gene: TRBV6-5
CDR3aa: CASSTEPGNYGYTF

j_gene: TRBJ2-6
v_gene: TRBV4-1
CDR3aa: CASSQDPSGANVLTF

j_gene: TRBJ2-1
v_gene: TRBV6-5
CDR3aa: CASSSQGNNEQFF

j_gene: TRBJ2-7
v_gene: TRBV4-1
CDR3aa: CASSQEAGLGSYEQYF

j_gene: TRBJ2-5
v_gene: TRBV7-9
CDR3aa: CASSHLSQETQYF

j_gene: TRBJ1-3
v_gene: TRBV7-9
CDR3aa: CASSLEKGPSGNTIYF

j_gene: TRBJ2-2
v_gene: TRBV11-2
CDR3aa: CASSPPGQALFNTGELFF

j_gene: TRBJ1-2
v_gene: TRBV7-9
CDR3aa: CASSPRGTLDGYTF

j_gene: TRBJ2-7
v_gene: TRBV2
CDR3aa: CASSEVGSGGYEQYF

j_gene: TRBJ2-7
v_gene: TRBV11-2
CDR3aa: CASSLTEIHEQYF

j_gene: TRBJ2-1
v_gene: TRBV4-1
CDR3aa: CASSPTGDTYNEQFF

j_gene: TRBJ2-7
v_gene: TRBV20-1
CDR3aa: CSAKRGGTFSYEQYF

j_gene: TRBJ2-5
v_gene: TRBV4-3
CDR3aa: CASSLGEGETQYF

j_gene: TRBJ2-2
v_gene: TRBV7-8
CDR3aa: CASSRAAPPDGGPVGGELFF

j_gene: TRBJ2-7
v_gene: TRBV20-1
CDR3aa: CSAWDRFTYEQYF

j_gene: TRBJ2-2
v_gene: TRBV7-9
CDR3aa: CASSPSPAGELFF

j_gene: TRBJ2-1
v_gene: TRBV5-1
CDR3aa: CASSLDRQATGRGQFF

j_gene: TRBJ2-3
v_gene: TRBV12-3/TRBV12-4
CDR3aa: CASSSPTGNTDTQYF

j_gene: TRBJ2-1
v_gene: TRBV12-3/TRBV12-4
CDR3aa: CASGLAGGYNEQFF

j_gene: TRBJ2-7
v_gene: TRBV14
CDR3aa: CASSPEGLTASYEQYF

j_gene: TRBJ2-5
v_gene: TRBV27
CDR3aa: CASSLAGTSRETQYF

j_gene: TRBJ1-1
v_gene: TRBV6-5
CDR3aa: CASLRGTEAFF

j_gene: TRBJ2-1
v_gene: TRBV7-8
CDR3aa: CASSLVSRGSNEQFF

j_gene: TRBJ1-1
v_gene: TRBV7-6
CDR3aa: CASSLGQNTEAFF

j_gene: TRBJ2-7
v_gene: TRBV20-1
CDR3aa: CSARDEAASYEQYF

j_gene: TRBJ2-1
v_gene: TRBV24-1
CDR3aa: CATGRLGTGGNEQFF

j_gene: TRBJ1-1
v_gene: TRBV4-1
CDR3aa: CASRTGGSLQNTEAFF

j_gene: TRBJ2-2
v_gene: TRBV7-9
CDR3aa: CASSFGGANTGELFF

j_gene: TRBJ2-2
v_gene: TRBV7-9
CDR3aa: CASRIDTGELFF

j_gene: TRBJ2-2
v_gene: TRBV29-1
CDR3aa: CSVGGSYTGELFF

j_gene: TRBJ2-1
v_gene: TRBV28
CDR3aa: CASSLSGGARSVSYNEQFF

j_gene: TRBJ1-2
v_gene: TRBV20-1
CDR3aa: CSATGRGYTF

j_gene: TRBJ2-5
v_gene: TRBV7-9
CDR3aa: CASSFSLAGIETQYF

j_gene: TRBJ2-1
v_gene: TRBV6-2/TRBV6-3
CDR3aa: CASSWGPGGEQFF

j_gene: TRBJ2-3
v_gene: TRBV2
CDR3aa: CASSEWLPTDTQYF

j_gene: TRBJ2-5
v_gene: TRBV3-1
CDR3aa: CASSQVAETQYF

j_gene: TRBJ2-1
v_gene: TRBV6-6
CDR3aa: CASSYFDGNEQFF

j_gene: TRBJ2-1
v_gene: TRBV3-1
CDR3aa: CASSQGGTLGDEQFF

j_gene: TRBJ2-4
v_gene: TRBV6-5
CDR3aa: CASSYSSGADIQYF

j_gene: TRBJ2-7
v_gene: TRBV25-1
CDR3aa: CASSRVRYEQYF

j_gene: TRBJ2-1
v_gene: TRBV4-1
CDR3aa: CASSQDRLAVYNEQFF

j_gene: TRBJ2-7
v_gene: TRBV4-1
CDR3aa: CASSQPGQVYYEQYF

j_gene: TRBJ2-1
v_gene: TRBV2
CDR3aa: CASSEVPGPNEQFF

j_gene: TRBJ2-5
v_gene: TRBV3-1
CDR3aa: CASCLHLVWEDQETQYF

j_gene: TRBJ2-7
v_gene: TRBV11-2
CDR3aa: CASSPTGTESSYEQYF

j_gene: TRBJ2-5
v_gene: TRBV6-2/TRBV6-3
CDR3aa: CASSPPGGHTLSF

j_gene: TRBJ1-2
v_gene: TRBV19
CDR3aa: CASSISPVYGYTF

j_gene: TRBJ2-3
v_gene: TRBV29-1
CDR3aa: CSVGLAGTDTQYF

j_gene: TRBJ2-5
v_gene: TRBV29-1
CDR3aa: CSVEDGRGAQETQYF

j_gene: TRBJ1-1
v_gene: TRBV20-1
CDR3aa: CSATDRTTEAFF

j_gene: TRBJ2-5
v_gene: TRBV7-9
CDR3aa: CALGREETQYF

j_gene: TRBJ2-2
v_gene: TRBV12-3/TRBV12-4
CDR3aa: CASSSLFLGANTGELFF

j_gene: TRBJ2-2
v_gene: TRBV7-9
CDR3aa: CASSLVQGSANTGELFF

j_gene: TRBJ1-1
v_gene: TRBV3-1
CDR3aa: CASSQDPGPEAFF

j_gene: TRBJ2-5
v_gene: TRBV5-1
CDR3aa: CASDVSWGRETQYF